The source of this T cell receptor (beta chain) is a study of beta chain features in type 1 diabetes. Expressed TCRB transcripts were sequenced because the entire RNA isolate underwent reverse transcription. Only in-frame clones appear in the TCRdb table, and some are missing; sequencing was by immunoSEQ multiplex PCR. This sample has some 500,000 clones, with 11% found just once. The CDR3 consists of 15 residues. V lost 3 bases and J lost 4; bases outside the gene matches: 4. Germline assignment: CDR1 LNHNV and CDR2 YYDKDF (reference sequence). This clone turned up a few times. The chain uses TRBV15 and TRBJ2-1; 9 positions agree with TRBD1. Sequencing used naive CD4+ T cells from blood. The receptor comes from a woman aged 18-29 years in good health. CDR3 region: CATSRAGTGYNEQFF. In DNA, the CDR3 is TGTGCCACCAGCAGGGCCGGGACAGGGTACAATGAGCAGTTCTTC.